These T cell receptor beta chains were read from a single sample in a study of blood T cell repertoires in COVID-19. TCRdb's table, derived via immunoSEQ multiplex PCR, lists solely in-frame clones and lacks some. The data contain around 25,000 clones, around 89% of them singletons. The sample comprised peripheral blood. Source of these receptors: a man between 65 and 79 years old with acute or convalescent COVID-19. CDR3s include the opening cysteine and the closing phenylalanine or tryptophan. D genes are given only for firm matches. Some rows have no size entry. The others give once, few or many, or a class for an expanded clone.

NA | TRBJ1-4 | TRBD1 | TRBV29-1 | TGCAGCGTTCCTAGCGGTACAGGGGGAGGAGAAAAACTGTTTTTT | CSVPSGTGGGEKLFF
NA | TRBJ1-6 | TRBD1 | TRBV19 | TGTGCCAGTAGTACTTGGACAGGGGCCTCCTCGGTGTCACCCCTCCACTTT | CASSTWTGASSVSPLHF
NA | TRBJ2-5 | NA | TRBV7-3 | TGTGCCAGCACCAAAGAAGGAAAACCAGGGACCCAGTACTTC | CASTKEGKPGTQYF
NA | TRBJ1-6 | TRBD1 | TRBV3-1/TRBV3-2 | TGTGCCAGCAGCCAAACCGGGACAGGGGAGATAACCCTCCACTTT | CASSQTGTGEITLHF
NA | TRBJ2-1 | TRBD1 | TRBV9 | TGTGCCAGCAGCGCTGGGGACAGGGGGAATGAGCAGTTCTTC | CASSAGDRGNEQFF
NA | TRBJ1-4 | NA | TRBV28 | TGTGCCAGCAGTTTCCTCTCAACTAATGAAAAACTGTTTTTT | CASSFLSTNEKLFF
NA | TRBJ2-1 | NA | TRBV21-1 | TGTGCCAGCAGCAAATGTAAGGGACATACGGTTGAGCAGTTCTTC | CASSKCKGHTVEQFF
once | TRBJ2-7 | NA | TRBV7-6 | TGTGCCAGCAGCGCCAGTAGCGCCGACTTTAGTGAGCAGTACTTC | CASSASSADFSEQYF
NA | TRBJ2-1 | NA | TRBV29-1 | TGCAGCGGTCGGGGGAATTCCCAGTCCTACAATGAGCAGTTCTTC | CSGRGNSQSYNEQFF
once | TRBJ1-5 | TRBD1 | TRBV28 | TGTGCCAGCACTGGACAGGGCGGCGGCAATCAGCCCCAGCATTTT | CASTGQGGGNQPQHF
NA | TRBJ1-6 | NA | TRBV28 | TGTGCCAGCAGTACTCTTTCACCCCTCCACTTT | CASSTLSPLHF
NA | TRBJ2-7 | TRBD2 | TRBV3-1/TRBV3-2 | TGTGCCAGCAGGCCCTCGGGAGGCTACGAGCAGTACTTC | CASRPSGGYEQYF
NA | TRBJ2-7 | NA | TRBV28 | TGTGCCAGCAGTCGACAGGAGCCCTACGAGCAGTACTTC | CASSRQEPYEQYF
NA | TRBJ1-5 | TRBD1 | TRBV28 | TGTGCCAGCCGTGCCGGGACAGGGGGCCCTGTAAGCAATCAGCCCCAGCATTTT | CASRAGTGGPVSNQPQHF
NA | TRBJ1-1 | NA | TRBV18 | TGTGCCAGCTCCATGGACAGTTACACTGAAGCTTTCTTT | CASSMDSYTEAFF
NA | TRBJ2-7 | NA | TRBV6-5 | TGTGCCAGCAGTAGGGGCTCTTACGAGCAGTACTTC | CASSRGSYEQYF
NA | TRBJ2-5 | NA | TRBV5-1 | TGCGCCAGCAGCTCAGCCACAGGTCCAGAGACCCAGTACTTC | CASSSATGPETQYF
medium-sized | TRBJ2-7 | NA | TRBV29-1 | TGCAGCGTGGTGGGGCAGGGTAACTACGAGCAGTACTTC | CSVVGQGNYEQYF
NA | TRBJ2-7 | NA | TRBV11-3 | TGTGCCAGCAGCCCGGGAGCGGGCCCCGACTACGAGCAGTACTTC | CASSPGAGPDYEQYF
NA | TRBJ2-3 | NA | TRBV5-1 | TGCGCCAGCAGCTTGGGCCAGGGCCACCTGTGGGATACGCAGTATTTT | CASSLGQGHLWDTQYF
NA | TRBJ1-3 | NA | TRBV6-1 | TGTGCCAGCAGTGAATTGGTTAGCCTCTCTGGAAACACCATATATTTT | CASSELVSLSGNTIYF
once | TRBJ1-1 | NA | TRBV11-1 | TGTGCCAGCAGCTTAGATCCAACTCCGAACACTGAAGCTTTCTTT | CASSLDPTPNTEAFF
once | TRBJ2-3 | TRBD2 | TRBV11-2 | TGTGCCAGCAGCGGAAAAGGGGAGGGACTACCGCGCACAGATACGCAGTATTTT | CASSGKGEGLPRTDTQYF
NA | TRBJ2-3 | NA | TRBV21-1 | TGTGCCAGCAGGGGAAGCGGCCCTAGCACAGATACGCAGTATTTT | CASRGSGPSTDTQYF
NA | TRBJ2-5 | TRBD2 | TRBV12-5 | TGTGCTAGTGCTCCTAGCGGGAGCCAAGAGACCCAGTACTTC | CASAPSGSQETQYF
once | TRBJ2-1 | TRBD2 | TRBV5-6 | TGTGCCAGCAGCCTACCGGGACTAGACGGGGGATACAATGAGCAGTTCTTC | CASSLPGLDGGYNEQFF
NA | TRBJ1-4 | NA | TRBV5-6 | TGTGCCAGCAGCTTATCAGGGATCGGGGAAAAACTGTTTTTT | CASSLSGIGEKLFF
NA | TRBJ2-1 | TRBD2 | TRBV11-3 | TGTGCCAGCAGCCTCCGGACTAGCGGAGCGGGGGACAATGAGCAGTTCTTC | CASSLRTSGAGDNEQFF
NA | TRBJ1-6 | TRBD1 | TRBV10-3 | TGTGCCATTCAACAGGGGGCGGAAGATTCACCCCTCCACTTT | CAIQQGAEDSPLHF
NA | TRBJ1-2 | TRBD1 | TRBV27 | TGTGCCAGCAGGACGGACAGGGAAAACGGCTACACCTTC | CASRTDRENGYTF
NA | TRBJ1-6 | NA | TRBV2 | TGTGCCAGCAGTCTAACAGGTCACTCCTATAATTCACCCCTCCACTTT | CASSLTGHSYNSPLHF
NA | TRBJ2-2 | NA | TRBV29-1 | TGCAGCGCCAGAGGCACACTCAACACCGGGGAGCTGTTTTTT | CSARGTLNTGELFF
NA | TRBJ2-1 | TRBD2 | TRBV27 | TGTGCCAGCAGTTTTGGAGCGGGAGGGGACAATGAGCAGTTCTTC | CASSFGAGGDNEQFF
once | TRBJ1-3 | NA | TRBV19 | TGTGCCAGTAGTATTGACAGATCTGGAAACACCATATATTTT | CASSIDRSGNTIYF
NA | TRBJ2-2 | NA | TRBV21-1 | TGTGCCAGCAGCAAAGATCCGACCCTCGGACTAGCCTATTACACCGGGGAGCTGTTTTTT | CASSKDPTLGLAYYTGELFF
NA | TRBJ1-1 | NA | TRBV29-1 | TGCAGCGTTGAATCCGAATCGGGAACTGAAGCTTTCTTT | CSVESESGTEAFF
once | TRBJ2-1 | TRBD2 | TRBV27 | TGTGCCAGCAGTTTACGGGGGGGGTACAATGAGCAGTTCTTC | CASSLRGGYNEQFF
NA | TRBJ1-5 | NA | TRBV9 | TGTGCCAGCAGCGTAGAAGGGGGGGCTGGGCAGCCCCAGCATTTT | CASSVEGGAGQPQHF
NA | TRBJ2-7 | TRBD2 | TRBV5-4 | TGTGCCAGCAGCTTGTCAAGCGGGAGGCCCATTCTCTACGAGCAGTACTTC | CASSLSSGRPILYEQYF
NA | TRBJ1-1 | NA | TRBV11-1 | TGTGCCAGCAGCCTCTATGAGAACACTGAAGCTTTCTTT | CASSLYENTEAFF
NA | TRBJ2-2 | NA | TRBV19 | TGTGCCAGTAGTATAGGCGGCGCCGGGGAGCTGTTTTTT | CASSIGGAGELFF
NA | TRBJ1-2 | NA | TRBV27 | TGTGCCAGCAGTTTACCGGGGGGCTATGGCTACACCTTC | CASSLPGGYGYTF
NA | TRBJ1-6 | TRBD1 | TRBV7-2 | TGTGCCAGCAGCTTAGCGGGACAGGGTTATTCACCCCTCCACTTT | CASSLAGQGYSPLHF
NA | TRBJ2-1 | NA | TRBV7-2 | TGTGCCAGCAGCTTAGGCCAGGAGCAGTTCTTC | CASSLGQEQFF
NA | TRBJ2-7 | TRBD2 | TRBV3-1/TRBV3-2 | TGTGCCAGCAGCTCTAGCCCGGGACTACACTACGAGCAGTACTTC | CASSSSPGLHYEQYF
NA | TRBJ1-6 | TRBD1 | TRBV6-1 | TGTGCCAGCAGTGAAAGGGACAGGGGCTTAACGGTCCACTTT | CASSERDRGLTVHF
NA | TRBJ2-2 | NA | TRBV21-1 | TGTGCCAGCAGCAAGTCGCGCTCCGGGACACAAAACACCGGGGAGCTGTTTTTT | CASSKSRSGTQNTGELFF
NA | TRBJ2-1 | NA | TRBV15 | TGTGCCACCAGCAGAGCGCCTAGCGACAATGAGCAGTTCTTC | CATSRAPSDNEQFF
NA | TRBJ1-2 | NA | TRBV5-3 | TGTGCCAGAAGCTTGGCCAAGGGGCAGGAGTGTGATGGCTACACCTTC | CARSLAKGQECDGYTF
NA | TRBJ2-3 | NA | TRBV5-5 | TGTGCCAGCAGCTCGGGGTCAGGCGGTGATACGCAGTATTTT | CASSSGSGGDTQYF
NA | TRBJ1-1 | NA | TRBV24-1 | TGTGCCACCAGTCCCGCGGGGGGCGGCACTGAAGCTTTCTTT | CATSPAGGGTEAFF
once | TRBJ2-7 | TRBD2 | TRBV18 | TGTGCCAGCTCACCAGTTCCCCTAGGTACTAGCGGGAGTTACGAGCAGTACTTC | CASSPVPLGTSGSYEQYF
NA | TRBJ2-2 | TRBD2 | TRBV5-1 | TGCGCCAGCAGCTTGTCCCCGGGACTACTAACTTCCGGGGAGCTGTTTTTT | CASSLSPGLLTSGELFF
NA | TRBJ2-2 | TRBD1 | TRBV6-7 | TGTGCCAGCAGTGAGGACAGGGAGGCCGGGGAGCTGTTTTTT | CASSEDREAGELFF
once | TRBJ1-5 | NA | TRBV12-3/TRBV12-4 | TGTGCCAGCAGGCTCGGGGGGGATCAGCCCCAGCATTTT | CASRLGGDQPQHF
NA | TRBJ1-5 | NA | TRBV15 | TGTGCCACCAGCAGAGATCCGCACGAAACTTCCTCGGCCCAGCATTTT | CATSRDPHETSSAQHF
few | TRBJ1-1 | TRBD1 | TRBV7-3 | TGTGCCAGCAGCCGCAGGGGGCTCACTGAAGCTTTCTTT | CASSRRGLTEAFF